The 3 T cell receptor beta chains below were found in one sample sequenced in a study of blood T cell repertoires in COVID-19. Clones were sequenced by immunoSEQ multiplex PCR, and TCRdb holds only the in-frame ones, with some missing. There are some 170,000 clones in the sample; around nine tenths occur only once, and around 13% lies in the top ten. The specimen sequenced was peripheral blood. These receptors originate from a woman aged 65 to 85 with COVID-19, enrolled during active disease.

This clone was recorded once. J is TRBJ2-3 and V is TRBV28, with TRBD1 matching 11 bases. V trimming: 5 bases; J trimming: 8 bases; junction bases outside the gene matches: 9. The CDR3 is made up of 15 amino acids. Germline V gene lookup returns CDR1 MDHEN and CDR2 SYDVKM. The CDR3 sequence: CASSQRTGGRGTQYF. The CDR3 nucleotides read TGTGCCAGCAGTCAACGGACAGGGGGCCGGGGTACGCAGTATTTT.

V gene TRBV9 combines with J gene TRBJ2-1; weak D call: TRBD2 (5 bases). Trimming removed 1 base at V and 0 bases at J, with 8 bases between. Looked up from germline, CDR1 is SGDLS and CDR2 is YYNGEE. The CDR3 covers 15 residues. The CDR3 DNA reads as TGTGCCAGCAGCGTAAGAGGGTACTCCTACAATGAGCAGTTCTTC. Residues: CASSVRGYSYNEQFF.

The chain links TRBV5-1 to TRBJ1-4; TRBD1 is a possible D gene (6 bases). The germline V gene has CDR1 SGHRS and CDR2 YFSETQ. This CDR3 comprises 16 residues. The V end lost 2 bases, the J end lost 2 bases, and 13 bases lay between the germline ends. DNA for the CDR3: TGCGCCAGCAGCTTTGGTTCGGGGGGCACTAATGAAAAACTGTTTTTT. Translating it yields CASSFGSGGTNEKLFF.